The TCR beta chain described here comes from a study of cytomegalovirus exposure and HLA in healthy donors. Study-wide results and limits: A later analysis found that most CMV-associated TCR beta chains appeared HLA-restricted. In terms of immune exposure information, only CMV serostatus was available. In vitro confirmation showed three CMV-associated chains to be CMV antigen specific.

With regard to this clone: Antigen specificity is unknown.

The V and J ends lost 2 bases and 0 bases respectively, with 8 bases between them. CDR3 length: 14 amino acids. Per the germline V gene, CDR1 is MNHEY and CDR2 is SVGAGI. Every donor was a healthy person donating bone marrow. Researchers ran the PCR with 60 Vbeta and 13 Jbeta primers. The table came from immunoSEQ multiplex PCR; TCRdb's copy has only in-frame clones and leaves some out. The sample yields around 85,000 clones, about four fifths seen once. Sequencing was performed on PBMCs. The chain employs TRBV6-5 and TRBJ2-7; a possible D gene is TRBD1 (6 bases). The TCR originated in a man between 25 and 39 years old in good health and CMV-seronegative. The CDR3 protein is CASSYGQSSYEQYF. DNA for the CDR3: TGTGCCAGCAGTTACGGACAGAGCTCCTACGAGCAGTACTTC.